The present T cell receptor (beta chain) was sequenced within a study of T cells in Graves' hyperthyroidism and ophthalmopathy (dated by TCRdb to the late 2010s). Background on the whole study: Peripheral blood was sampled at the time of initial diagnosis, prior to any treatment. Following sampling, methimazole starting at 30 mg daily was given to hyperthyroidism patients, and high-dose intravenous methylprednisolone was given to ophthalmopathy patients. Prospective prediction of ophthalmopathy was tested in an independent validation cohort of approximately 19 hyperthyroidism patients and 17 patients who later progressed to ophthalmopathy. The paper describes TCR Vbeta CDR3 sequencing of 140 or so peripheral blood samples, made up of under 50 ophthalmopathy patients, more than 70 hyperthyroidism patients and roughly 17 progressor patients. To identify TCR V-J signatures that set the groups apart, the researchers used a discovery cohort of more than 95 patients, made up of around 40 with Graves' ophthalmopathy and 57 with stable Graves' hyperthyroidism. The 90 to 100 discovery patients were randomly split 7:3 into training and test sets. In addition, the study compared T-cell repertoires in thyroid tissue and in blood from roughly six Graves' hyperthyroidism patients. Overall results and qualifications from the work: Ophthalmopathy was separated from stable hyperthyroidism by a 13 V-J signature model, with approximately 86% sensitivity and approximately 84% specificity obtained in cross-validation and 80%/75% obtained in testing. Blood samples also contained most of the expanded thyroid clonotypes (frequency above 0.001), which suggests that blood repertoires may reflect thyroid immune responses. During validation, the model predicted progression to ophthalmopathy a median of about 6.3 months ahead of onset, with approximately 70% sensitivity and more than 72% specificity. No statistical method was used to set the sample size in advance, and investigators knew the group allocation.

Ophthalmopathy patients had moderately to severely active disease, Clinical Activity Score of at least 3, NOSPECS grade of at least 4, and duration under 3 months. Any patient with an uncontrolled infection, another autoimmune disease, pregnancy or lactation was excluded. Diagnoses were based on clinical symptoms, serum thyroxine and TRAb, thyroid ultrasound and orbital computed tomography. Ficoll-Paque density gradient centrifugation was used to isolate PBMCs from under 11 ml of fresh peripheral blood. Trizol reagent was used to extract total RNA, and RNA quality was then checked on an Agilent 2100 Bioanalyzer. CDR1 and CDR2 are read off the germline V gene as SGHRS and YFSETQ. The CDR3 has 14 amino acids, counting the end cysteine and phenylalanine. CDR3 DNA is the only sequence kept; it has 42 bases, read in frame from the first base. The junction shows trimming of 0 bases on V and 7 bases on J, plus 14 bases between the germline ends.

The TCR beta CDR3 regions were amplified from RNA transcripts. For the first round of RT-PCR on the TCR CDR3, the HTBI primer set was used together with the Qiagen OneStep RT-PCR kit. A second multiplex PCR round built the libraries, followed by size selection and purification. Sequencing of the libraries was done on an Illumina HiSeq2000 using paired-end 100 bp reads. The study's own analysis went as follows. SOAPnuke was used to process the raw data, throwing out any read that contained adapters or uncalled bases, had a mean Phred below 15, or lacked an exact constant-primer or identifier match. COPE v1.2.5 was used to merge high-quality paired reads, and clonotypes were defined as unique nucleotide sequences. MiTCR v1.1 was used to align the clonotypes against IMGT TRBV, TRBD and TRBJ reference segments. The analysis included only V-J combinations with a frequency above 0.0001, which together covered approximately 99% of the repertoires. A TCS score was defined as the ratio of F50 (clonal expansion) to E x V (chaos), with BLOSUM62-based TCRdist applied between CDR3 peptides within each V-J. Welch's t-statistics and random forest reduced roughly 540 V-J features to some 14, which were used in a naive Bayes classifier (R e1071). TCRdb's own reprocessing of the public reads used fastp at Q25 and MiXCR and kept productive beta chains. All rows with the same CDR3 protein become a single entry with the most common DNA and genes. TCRdb assigned the V and J calls; the authors' analysis was not used. For this sample there are 400,000 to 600,000 distinct CDR3 sequences; 15% to 20% appear just once. In total, the top ten clones hold approximately 30% of the sample.

This clonotype has a count of ten or more. Its antigen has not been determined. Base qualities are not recorded, but no much larger clone differs from it by a single base. Source material: blood. The rearrangement joined TRBV5-1 to TRBJ2-7; the D gene is possibly TRBD2, with 5 bases matching. The clonotype originates from a woman aged 25 to 39 with Graves' ophthalmopathy. CDR3 sequence: CASSLDGEPGEQYF. The nucleotide sequence is given as TGCGCCAGCAGCTTGGATGGGGAGCCGGGGGAGCAGTACTTC.